These 27 T cell receptor beta chains came from one sample sequenced in a study of blood T cell repertoires in COVID-19. Generated by immunoSEQ multiplex PCR, the TCRdb table keeps only in-frame clones and is missing some. The table records 150,000 or so clones, roughly 80% of them present only once. The sequenced material came from PBMCs or T cells enriched from blood (not recorded which). The receptors originated from a woman aged 45-65 years who had recovered from COVID-19.

The chain uses TRBV6-2 or TRBV6-3 and TRBJ2-7; 8 bases match TRBD2. The CDR3 is made up of 14 amino acids. J lost 7 bases, V lost 5 bases, and 10 bases had no gene match. Germline-derived CDR1 and CDR2 are MNHEY and SVGEGT. CDR3 bases: TGTGCCAGCAGTAGAAGCGGGAGTAAACGTGAGCAGTACGTC. Protein product: CASSRSGSKREQYV.

The chain has TRBV19 and TRBJ1-3; D might be TRBD1 (5 bases). The CDR3 is made up of 17 amino acids. The V end lost 4 bases, the J end lost 0 bases, and 16 bases lay between the germline ends. Germline V gives CDR1 LNHDA, CDR2 SQIVND (reference sequence). CDR3 sequence: CASSNWNRYRSGNTIYF. The DNA of the CDR3 is TGTGCCAGTAGTAATTGGAACAGGTATCGCTCTGGAAACACCATATATTTT. Combining the CDR3 with reference TRBV19 and TRBJ1-3 gives the whole variable domain DGGITQSPKYLFRKEGQNVTLSCEQNLNHDAMYWYRQDPGQGLRLIYYSQIVNDFQKGDIAEGYSVSREKKESFPLTVTSAQKNPTAFYLCASSNWNRYRSGNTIYFGEGSWLTVV.

The rearrangement uses TRBV10-3 and TRBJ1-1; D unresolved. The V gene's germline CDR1 is ENHRY and CDR2 SYGVKD. V was trimmed by 2 bases and J by 6 bases, leaving 7 bases between them. The CDR3 has 12 amino acids. As DNA, the CDR3 is TGTGCCATCAGTGAGAATTTAGCTGAAGCTTTCTTT. It yields the protein CAISENLAEAFF.

This chain connects TRBV9 to TRBJ2-3, with TRBD1 matching 7 bases. After removal of 3 bases from V and 1 base from J, the junction contained 8 bases not matched to a gene. CDR1 and CDR2 from the germline V gene are SGDLS and YYNGEE. This CDR3 has 16 residues. CDR3 residues: CASSGPQGPRTDTQYF. CDR3 sequence (DNA): TGTGCCAGCAGCGGCCCACAGGGGCCGCGCACAGATACGCAGTATTTT.

The count of this clone is one. The rearrangement uses TRBV11-3 and TRBJ2-1; TRBD2 aligns across 9 bases. V was clipped by 5 bases and J by 7 bases; unmatched bases: 6. CDR3 length: 14 residues. From germline, CDR1 is SGHNT and CDR2 YENEEA. The CDR3 DNA is TGTGCCAGCAGCGCGGCGGGGGGGCGGAATGAGCAGTTCTTC. Translation: CASSAAGGRNEQFF.

The gene calls are TRBV29-1 and TRBJ2-1; 7 bases match TRBD2. V trimming: 7 bases; J trimming: 7 bases; junction bases outside the gene matches: 10. The CDR3 runs to 13 residues. Germline V gene sequence: CDR1 SQVTM, CDR2 ANQGSEA. Written as DNA, the CDR3 is TGCAGCGCCGAATGGGGGGGGAGGAATGAGCAGTTCTTC. Translation: CSAEWGGRNEQFF.

The chain uses TRBV6-5 and TRBJ1-4, with TRBD1 identical over 7 bases. CDR3 length equals 16 residues. The J segment lost 7 bases and the V segment lost 0 bases, leaving 8 bases of the junction unmatched. Germline lookup yields CDR1 MNHEY and CDR2 SVGAGI. The CDR3 reads CASSYSLTGDREKLFF. In DNA, the CDR3 is TGTGCCAGCAGTTACTCGCTAACAGGGGATCGTGAAAAACTGTTTTTT.

J is TRBJ2-3 and V is TRBV5-1; D is ambiguous. This CDR3 is built from 13 residues. The germline V and J ends were trimmed by 0 bases and 5 bases, with 7 bases remaining between them. Germline CDR1 is SGHRS and CDR2 is YFSETQ. The CDR3 nucleotides are TGCGCCAGCAGCTTGGCCCTTAGAGATACGCAGTATTTT. This gives the protein CASSLALRDTQYF.

The chain carries TRBV9 and TRBJ1-3; no clear D gene. CDR1 and CDR2 from the germline V gene are SGDLS and YYNGEE. Trimming cost V 2 bases and J 3 bases, with 6 bases left between them. CDR3 length equals 13 residues. CDR3: CASSVAGGNTIYF. The CDR3 bases are TGTGCCAGCAGCGTTGCAGGTGGAAACACCATATATTTT.

The genes are TRBV7-9 and TRBJ1-5; a weak D match, TRBD1 (6 bases). Trimming cost V 5 bases and J 3 bases, with 20 bases left between them. The CDR3 covers 17 residues. The V gene's germline CDR1 is SEHNR and CDR2 FQNEAQ (reference sequence). CDR3 region: CASSADSSGLPNQPQHF. The DNA for the CDR3 is TGTGCCAGCAGCGCGGACAGTTCAGGTCTGCCCAATCAGCCCCAGCATTTT.

The genes are TRBV28 and TRBJ1-2; D may be TRBD1 (6 bases). The CDR3 consists of 13 residues. Germline lookup yields CDR1 MDHEN and CDR2 SYDVKM. V lost 3 bases to trimming and J lost 3 bases, with 8 bases between them. CDR3 loop: CASSLGADYGYTF. The CDR3 region has the DNA TGTGCCAGCAGTTTGGGGGCAGACTATGGCTACACCTTC.

The chain links TRBV5-8 to TRBJ1-2; 7 positions match TRBD1. With V trimmed by 0 bases and J by 5 bases, 4 bases remained unmatched. The CDR3 sequence is 14 residues long. Germline V lookup: CDR1 SGHTS, CDR2 YDEGEE. The CDR3 loop is CASSLDRGFYGYTF. CDR3 coding DNA: TGTGCCAGCAGCTTGGACAGGGGATTTTATGGCTACACCTTC.

This chain connects TRBV29-1 to TRBJ1-1, with D maybe TRBD1 (6 bases). Germline CDR1 and CDR2: SQVTM and ANQGSEA. V was trimmed by 4 bases and J by 5 bases, leaving 11 bases between them. The CDR3 sequence is 12 residues long. The CDR3 DNA reads as TGCAGCGTTGGGGGGCTGGGGACTGAAGCTTTCTTT. It yields the protein CSVGGLGTEAFF.

The chain is built from TRBV11-2 and TRBJ2-1, with TRBD2 identical over 9 bases. Trimming removed 5 bases from V and 2 bases from J; junction bases left unmatched: 4. The CDR3 totals 15 residues. Germline V gives CDR1 SGHAT, CDR2 FQNNGV. The CDR3, as DNA: TGTGCCAGCAGCGATAGCGGGAGCACCTACAATGAGCAGTTCTTC. Translated: CASSDSGSTYNEQFF.

The CDR3 region is CASSPGRLSSYEQYV. In nucleotides, the CDR3 is TGTGCCAGCAGCCCCGGGAGGTTGAGCTCCTACGAGCAGTACGTC. The chain links TRBV11-1 to TRBJ2-7, with 7 bases matching TRBD2. Germline values: CDR1 SGHAT, CDR2 FQDESV (reference sequence). The CDR3 sequence is 15 residues long. The V segment lost 5 bases and the J segment 0 bases; nucleotides outside the gene matches: 7.

The V and J genes are TRBV10-2 and TRBJ1-2; 12 bases line up with TRBD1. Germline V gives CDR1 WSHSY, CDR2 SAAADI. CDR3 size: 14 residues. Germline trimming cut 6 bases from V and 7 bases from J; bases unmatched to any gene: 6. In DNA form, the CDR3 reads TGCGCCAGCAGCCCGGGACAGGGGGCGGGTGGCTACACCTTC. Its translation is CASSPGQGAGGYTF.

The chain uses TRBV3-1 (or the pseudogene TRBV3-2) and TRBJ1-4; D gene uncertain. V lost 3 bases and J 7 bases, leaving 12 bases between the germline ends. The CDR3 totals 14 residues. Per the germline V gene, CDR1 is LGHDT and CDR2 is YNNKEL (reference sequence). The CDR3 region has the DNA TGTGCCAGCAGCCACGTGGTCTTCGGTGAAAAACTGTTTTTT. Protein product: CASSHVVFGEKLFF.

The chain links TRBV24-1 to TRBJ1-2; D is perhaps TRBD1 (5 bases). V lost 3 bases and J lost 3, with 13 bases in between. This CDR3 spans 15 amino acids. Germline loops: CDR1 KGHDR, CDR2 SFDVKD. CDR3: CATSDARRGHYGYTF. The CDR3 DNA reads as TGTGCCACCAGTGATGCTCGGAGGGGACACTATGGCTACACCTTC.

J is TRBJ1-4 and V is TRBV7-9, with no clear D. CDR1 SEHNR and CDR2 FQNEAQ come from the germline V gene (reference sequence). CDR3 length: 15 residues. Between the trimmed V and J ends, which lost 8 bases and 3 bases, there was a span of 16 bases. CDR3 nucleotides: TGTGCCAGCGGTGATAAGAGCTTATCTAATGAAAAACTGTTTTTT. Protein: CASGDKSLSNEKLFF.

This rearrangement joins TRBV4-3 to TRBJ1-6, with TRBD1 identical over 8 bases. Trimming took 0 bases from V and 7 from J; bases not matched to a gene: 5. The CDR3 covers 16 residues. Germline CDR1 reads LGHNA; CDR2 reads YSLEER. CDR3 residues: CASSQDLGDRNSPLHF. CDR3 sequence (DNA): TGCGCCAGCAGCCAAGATCTGGGGGACAGGAATTCACCCCTCCACTTT.

This clone was seen more than once but under ten times. The chain uses TRBV6-6 and TRBJ2-7; D uncertain. The CDR3 has 14 residues. Per germline, CDR1 MNHNY and CDR2 SVGAGI (reference sequence). The V and J ends lost 6 bases and 3 bases respectively, with 15 bases between them. CDR3 sequence reads: CASSLGQSRYEQYV. CDR3 coding DNA: TGTGCCAGCAGCCTGGGCCAATCGCGCTACGAGCAGTACGTC.

The chain combines TRBV7-2 with TRBJ1-1; TRBD1 aligns across 8 bases. Germline CDR1 is SGHTA and CDR2 is FQGNSA. The CDR3 has 18 residues. Unmatched junction bases numbered 15, after V lost 2 bases and J lost 4 bases. The CDR3 sequence is CASSLYGPSGGAGTEAFF. The DNA of the CDR3 is TGTGCCAGCAGCTTATACGGGCCCTCAGGGGGCGCGGGCACTGAAGCTTTCTTT.

The V call is TRBV27, the J call TRBJ2-1; D perhaps matches TRBD2 (6 bases). The V and J ends lost 5 bases and 5 bases respectively, with 22 bases between them. The CDR3 covers 17 residues. Germline CDR1 MNHEY, CDR2 SMNVEV (reference sequence). The CDR3 region is CASSTEGGKKGHNEQFF. The CDR3 bases are TGTGCCAGCAGTACCGAGGGAGGCAAAAAGGGACACAATGAGCAGTTCTTC.

This chain joins TRBV2 and TRBJ1-5; 8 bases agree with TRBD1. The CDR3 length is 13 residues. J was trimmed by 6 bases and V by 7 bases; bases with no gene match: 5. CDR1 and CDR2 (germline): SNHLY, FYNNEI. The CDR3 is CASTGQGSQPQHF. The CDR3 DNA follows: TGTGCCAGCACCGGACAGGGCAGTCAGCCCCAGCATTTT. Full variable domain (missing parts from reference TRBV2 and TRBJ1-5): EPEVTQTPSHQVTQMGQEVILRCVPISNHLYFYWYRQILGQKVEFLVSFYNNEISEKSEIFDDQFSVERPDGSNFTLKIRSTKLEDSAMYFCASTGQGSQPQHFGDGTRLSIL.

The CDR3 DNA reads as TGCGCCAGCCAGGAGGGCGGTCGGGAGCTGTTTTTT. Protein: CASQEGGRELFF. V gene TRBV10-2 combines with J gene TRBJ2-2, with D perhaps matching TRBD2 (6 bases). Per the germline V gene, CDR1 is WSHSY and CDR2 is SAAADI. The V end was cut by 8 bases, the J end by 9 bases, with 13 bases between. CDR3 size: 12 residues.

This chain uses TRBV7-3 with TRBJ1-1, with D possibly TRBD1 on 6 matching bases. The CDR3 length is 14 residues. V lost 2 bases and J lost 4, with 11 bases in between. Germline assignment: CDR1 SGHTA and CDR2 FQGTGA. The CDR3 spells CASSLEGGVTEAFF. Written as DNA, the CDR3 is TGTGCCAGCAGCTTAGAAGGGGGGGTCACTGAAGCTTTCTTT.

For the CDR3, the DNA is TGTGCCAGCACGTCTCGAACTCCCGTTTATGGCTACACCTTC. It translates to CASTSRTPVYGYTF. The rearrangement links TRBV6-5 to TRBJ1-2; D is unclear. V shed 7 bases and J shed 5 bases, with 17 bases lying between them. The CDR3 loop spans 14 amino acids. Germline-derived CDR1 and CDR2 are MNHEY and SVGAGI.